What follows is one T cell receptor beta chain and its context. The data stem from a study of blood T cell repertoires in COVID-19. Germline CDR1 SGHTA, CDR2 FQGNSA. Trimming pared 1 base from V and 0 bases from J, leaving 13 bases between. CDR3 size: 17 residues. Generated by immunoSEQ multiplex PCR, the TCRdb table keeps only in-frame clones and is missing some. Here the sample spans some 700,000 clones, over 80% being singletons. The source is a woman aged 18 to 35 with acute or convalescent COVID-19. The chain is built from TRBV7-2 and TRBJ1-3, with D unclear. The material sequenced was peripheral blood. CDR3 coding DNA: TGTGCCAGCAGCTTAGTGCATTCCGTGAGCTCTGGAAACACCATATATTTT. Translation: CASSLVHSVSSGNTIYF.